This TCR beta chain was found in a study of T cell responses to AZD1222 COVID-19 vaccine. General observations from the study: White British ancestry dominated among donors, who included more females, and clonal diversity was possibly underestimated.

On this clone: Its matching antigen is unknown.

The ends were cut back, 7 bases at V and 0 bases at J, with 9 bases in the middle. The CDR3 length is 13 residues. Germline CDR1 reads SQVTM; CDR2 reads ANQGSEA. Profiling relied on immunoSEQ multiplex PCR, and the TCRdb table lists in-frame clones only, not all of them. Of some 48,000 clones listed, around 85% are singletons. Material: peripheral blood, obtained 28 days after the second AZD1222 dose. J is TRBJ1-4 and V is TRBV29-1; D is undetermined. This receptor was identified in an adult who received the AZD1222 COVID-19 vaccine. CDR3 region: CSARPATNEKLFF. The CDR3 DNA sequence: TGCAGCGCCCGGCCCGCAACTAATGAAAAACTGTTTTTT.